A single sample is the source of the 29 T cell receptor beta chains below, sequenced in a study of vaccination effects on CD4 cells after COVID-19. Clones were sequenced by immunoSEQ multiplex PCR, and TCRdb holds only the in-frame ones, with some missing. The repertoire holds 55,000 to 75,000 clones, around 76% seen once, with around 2.7% in the top ten. CD4+ T cells specific for antigen were expanded with viral peptide pools by the ViraFEST assay before sequencing. CD4+ T cell isolation took place after 10 days of culture. The study found no prior SARS-CoV-2 infection in the vaccine recipients, who tested negative for nucleocapsid antibodies. Their specific antigens are unknown. The input for sequencing was CD4+ T cells from PBMCs cultured with HCoV-NL63 spike peptides, taken before COVID-19 vaccination. The receptors shown here come from a human donor who received a COVID-19 vaccine.

This chain uses TRBV6-2 or TRBV6-3 with TRBJ2-2; 8 positions agree with TRBD2. Germline CDR1 is MNHEY and CDR2 is SVGEGT. The J segment lost 5 bases and the V segment lost 2 bases, leaving 4 bases of the junction unmatched. The CDR3 covers 15 residues. CDR3 coding DNA: TGTGCCAGCAGTTACATGGGGACTAGAACCGGGGAGCTGTTTTTT. This translates into CASSYMGTRTGELFF.

This rearrangement joins TRBV24-1 to TRBJ2-5; D remains unclear. The CDR3 totals 12 residues. Per the germline V gene, CDR1 is KGHDR and CDR2 is SFDVKD. V shed 5 bases and J shed 4 bases, with 7 bases lying between them. This CDR3 reads CATSGVGETQYF. CDR3 DNA: TGTGCCACCAGTGGGGTTGGAGAGACCCAGTACTTC.

The rearrangement joins TRBV10-3 to TRBJ1-1, with D possibly being TRBD1 (5 bases). Trimming took off 4 bases at V and 3 bases at J, with 15 bases between the two ends. This CDR3 contains 15 residues. In germline, CDR1 is ENHRY, CDR2 SYGVKD. This CDR3 reads CAISGREVRDTEAFF. CDR3 sequence (DNA): TGTGCCATCAGTGGCAGGGAGGTTAGGGACACTGAAGCTTTCTTT.

This sequence joins TRBV6-5 and TRBJ2-3, with a tentative D call TRBD1 (5 bases). This CDR3 has 13 amino acids. The V gene's germline CDR1 is MNHEY and CDR2 SVGAGI. V was cut by 7 bases and J by 4 bases, with 12 bases left in between. Here the CDR3 DNA reads TGTGCCAGCAACGGCAGGGCCCCAGATACGCAGTATTTT. It codes for CASNGRAPDTQYF.

The chain couples TRBV12-5 to TRBJ2-3; D is unresolved. V lost 4 bases, J lost 2 bases, and 13 bases lay in between. This CDR3 comprises 15 residues. Germline assignment: CDR1 LGHNT and CDR2 FRNRAP. As DNA, the CDR3 is TGTGCTAGTGGTTCATTTGGGGAATCCACAGATACGCAGTATTTT. Its protein is CASGSFGESTDTQYF.

CDR3 region: CATSRDPTLSTEAFF. As DNA, the CDR3 is TGTGCCACCAGCAGAGATCCCACACTTAGTACTGAAGCTTTCTTT. The chain couples TRBV15 to TRBJ1-1; D call uncertain. Deletions cut 0 bases from V and 5 bases from J, with 13 bases between. From germline, CDR1 is LNHNV and CDR2 YYDKDF (reference sequence). This CDR3 has 15 amino acids.

This clone came up once. This rearrangement joins TRBV24-1 to TRBJ1-3; D call uncertain. CDR1 and CDR2 (germline): KGHDR, SFDVKD. The length of the CDR3 is 12 residues. Trimming left V 4 bases short and J 3 bases short, with 3 bases between. Written as DNA, the CDR3 is TGTGCCACCAGTGAAGGTGGAAACACCATATATTTT. The encoded protein is CATSEGGNTIYF.

This clone has only one observation. This rearrangement joins TRBV28 to TRBJ1-4; D gene unclear. Trimming removed 6 bases at V and 0 bases at J, with 5 bases between. Germline assignment: CDR1 MDHEN and CDR2 SYDVKM. The length of the CDR3 is 13 residues. The CDR3 DNA follows: TGTGCCAGCAGGACCTCAACTAATGAAAAACTGTTTTTT. Its protein is CASRTSTNEKLFF.

This clone was observed a handful of times. The rearrangement uses TRBV2 and TRBJ1-1; D is undetermined. Trimming took 7 bases from V and 3 from J, leaving 12 bases between them. This CDR3 contains 13 residues. Germline CDR1 reads SNHLY; CDR2 reads FYNNEI. In nucleotides, the CDR3 is TGTGCCAGCATGGAGGGTAGGGACACTGAAGCTTTCTTT. Its translation is CASMEGRDTEAFF. Using reference TRBV2 and TRBJ1-1 for the parts outside the CDR3, the full variable domain is EPEVTQTPSHQVTQMGQEVILRCVPISNHLYFYWYRQILGQKVEFLVSFYNNEISEKSEIFDDQFSVERPDGSNFTLKIRSTKLEDSAMYFCASMEGRDTEAFFGQGTRLTVV.

This clone was detected only a few times. The chain joins TRBV6-5 to TRBJ1-1, with D possibly TRBD1 on 6 matching bases. The CDR3 extends over 13 amino acids. The V gene's germline CDR1 is MNHEY and CDR2 SVGAGI. V was trimmed by 6 bases and J by 13 bases, leaving 21 bases between them. The CDR3 DNA reads as TGTGCCAGCAGACCACAGGGTCGACGGTCCGATTTCTTT. This translates into CASRPQGRRSDFF.

The chain carries TRBV7-2 and TRBJ2-1; 9 nucleotides match TRBD2. The CDR3 spans 14 residues. Germline V gene data show CDR1 as SGHTA and CDR2 as FQGNSA. V trimming: 6 bases; J trimming: 8 bases; junction bases outside the gene matches: 8. The CDR3 region has the DNA TGTGCCAGCAGACCTCCGGGACTAGCCCATGAGCAGTTCTTC. Translated, it gives CASRPPGLAHEQFF.

This sequence joins TRBV2 and TRBJ1-2; D gene uncertain. This CDR3 has 15 amino acids. V lost 8 bases and J 4 bases, leaving 20 bases between the germline ends. Germline V gives CDR1 SNHLY, CDR2 FYNNEI. CDR3 protein: CASRRSSGGIYGYTF. The CDR3 DNA reads as TGTGCCAGCCGCCGATCTTCCGGAGGGATCTATGGCTACACCTTC.

V gene TRBV2 combines with J gene TRBJ2-5; a possible D gene is TRBD1 (6 bases). V lost 5 bases to trimming and J lost 5 bases, with 18 bases between them. The germline V gene encodes CDR1 SNHLY and CDR2 FYNNEI. This CDR3 region has 15 residues. CDR3: CASSSRRDQGETQYF. The CDR3, as DNA: TGTGCCAGCAGTTCTCGCCGGGACCAGGGGGAGACCCAGTACTTC.

The chain joins TRBV15 to TRBJ2-7; the D gene is possibly TRBD2 (6 bases). The CDR3 covers 15 residues. Per the germline V gene, CDR1 is LNHNV and CDR2 is YYDKDF (reference sequence). Trimming shortened V by 0 bases and J by 3 bases, and 12 bases separated the two germline ends. Written as DNA, the CDR3 is TGTGCCACCAGCAGAGATCCGGGAGCAGGCTACGAGCAGTACGTC. It yields the protein CATSRDPGAGYEQYV.

The gene calls are TRBV5-1 and TRBJ2-3; 8 bases match TRBD2. The CDR3 totals 15 residues. Unmatched junction bases numbered 4, after V lost 4 bases and J lost 0 bases. Germline-derived CDR1 and CDR2 are SGHRS and YFSETQ. The CDR3, as DNA: TGCGCCAGCAGCCAATCGGGGGGGAGCACAGATACGCAGTATTTT. Its translation is CASSQSGGSTDTQYF.

This clone has a handful of counts. The V call is TRBV2, the J call TRBJ1-5, with TRBD1 as a possible D gene (5 bases). The V gene's germline CDR1 is SNHLY and CDR2 FYNNEI. Trimming took 7 bases from V and 3 from J, leaving 13 bases between them. CDR3 length: 14 amino acids. The CDR3 DNA sequence: TGTGCCAGCACAGGGATAACAGACAATCAGCCCCAGCATTTT. This gives the protein CASTGITDNQPQHF.

This chain's CDR3 is CAGAVDSGNTIYF. The CDR3 DNA reads TGTGCCGGGGCGGTCGACTCTGGAAACACCATATATTTT. V is TRBV18 and J is TRBJ1-3, with a tentative D call TRBD1 (5 bases). The germline V and J ends were trimmed by 11 bases and 0 bases, with 11 bases remaining between them. This CDR3 is 13 amino acids long. Germline CDR1 KGHSH, CDR2 LQKENI. The entire variable domain, with the rest obtained from reference TRBV18 and TRBJ1-3, is as follows: NAGVMQNPRHLVRRRGQEARLRCSPMKGHSHVYWYRQLPEEGLKFMVYLQKENIIDESGMPKERFSAEFPKEGPSILRIQQVVRGDSAAYFCAGAVDSGNTIYFGEGSWLTVV.

This rearrangement joins TRBV5-1 to TRBJ2-6; TRBD1 might be the D (5 bases). V lost 1 base and J lost 0, with 8 bases in between. In germline, CDR1 is SGHRS, CDR2 YFSETQ. The CDR3 runs 16 residues. The CDR3 bases are TGCGCCAGCAGCTTGTGGACAAGCTCTGGGGCCAACGTCCTGACTTTC. Translation: CASSLWTSSGANVLTF.

This rearrangement joins TRBV7-3 to TRBJ2-5; D not certain. The CDR3 sequence is 13 residues long. The V gene lost 5 bases and the J gene lost 5 bases, with 12 bases spanning the gap. The germline gives CDR1 SGHTA, CDR2 FQGTGA. The CDR3, as DNA: TGTGCCAGCAGCCCGGGTGTTTTGGAGACCCAGTACTTC. Protein sequence: CASSPGVLETQYF.

This clone was counted only a few times. The V and J genes are TRBV4-1 and TRBJ2-3; 9 bases fit TRBD2. The CDR3 totals 15 residues. J lost 3 bases, V lost 4 bases, and 5 bases had no gene match. CDR1 and CDR2 (germline): MGHRA, YSYEKL. Written as DNA, the CDR3 is TGCGCCAGCAGCCCGTACGCGGGGGGGACAGATACGCAGTATTTT. Amino acids: CASSPYAGGTDTQYF.

This chain connects TRBV27 to TRBJ2-2; D tentatively reads TRBD1 or TRBD2 (6 bases each). Trimming took 3 bases from V and 0 from J, leaving 20 bases between them. This CDR3 contains 19 residues. Per the germline V gene, CDR1 is MNHEY and CDR2 is SMNVEV (reference sequence). The CDR3 DNA reads as TGTGCCAGCAGTTTTTTCGGGGGCTTTGGGGGCGCGAACACCGGGGAGCTGTTTTTT. Translation: CASSFFGGFGGANTGELFF.

The chain combines TRBV5-3 with TRBJ1-2; 8 positions agree with TRBD1. TRBV5-3 is designated an ORF whose function remains uncertain. V was pared by 1 base and J by 7 bases, with 12 bases of the junction left unmatched. The CDR3 extends over 16 amino acids. In DNA, the CDR3 is TGTGCCAGAAGCTTGCCCGGGACAGGTAGCTGGGGTGGCTACACCTTC. Its translation: CARSLPGTGSWGGYTF.

This chain connects TRBV7-8 to TRBJ2-7, with D tentatively TRBD1 (6 bases). The CDR3 sequence is 14 residues long. V was trimmed by 1 base and J by 2 bases, leaving 9 bases between them. Per the germline V gene, CDR1 is SGHVS and CDR2 is FQNEAQ. CDR3 amino acids: CASSLGTGPYEQYV. The CDR3 DNA reads as TGTGCCAGCAGCTTAGGCACAGGGCCCTACGAGCAGTACGTC.

The chain joins TRBV7-2 to TRBJ2-3, with TRBD1 as a possible D gene (6 bases). Germline CDR1 and CDR2: SGHTA and FQGNSA. This CDR3 is 14 amino acids long. Trimming took off 5 bases at V and 2 bases at J, with 11 bases between the two ends. The CDR3 reads CASSLRGTTDTQYF. CDR3 nucleotide sequence: TGTGCCAGCAGCCTCAGGGGCACCACAGATACGCAGTATTTT. Looking up the rest from reference TRBV7-2 and TRBJ2-3 gives the full variable domain: GAGVSQSPSNKVTEKGKDVELRCDPISGHTALYWYRQSLGQGLEFLIYFQGNSAPDKSGLPSDRFSAERTGGSVSTLTIQRTQQEDSAVYLCASSLRGTTDTQYFGPGTRLTVL.

The rearrangement uses TRBV18 and TRBJ2-3; the D call may be TRBD1 or TRBD2 (5 bases each). The V end lost 4 bases, the J end lost 6 bases, and 8 bases lay between the germline ends. The germline V gene encodes CDR1 KGHSH and CDR2 LQKENI. The CDR3 totals 12 residues. CDR3 amino acids: CASSRGGDTQYF. CDR3 in DNA: TGTGCCAGCTCACGTGGGGGTGATACGCAGTATTTT.

The chain is built from TRBV7-2 and TRBJ1-5, with D possibly TRBD1 on 5 matching bases. V was cut by 2 bases and J by 0 bases, with 11 bases left in between. Germline assignment: CDR1 SGHTA and CDR2 FQGNSA. This CDR3 is 16 amino acids long. The CDR3 DNA is TGTGCCAGCAGCTTACAGGGATACTATAGCAATCAGCCCCAGCATTTT. Its protein product is CASSLQGYYSNQPQHF. The entire variable domain, with the rest obtained from reference TRBV7-2 and TRBJ1-5, is as follows: GAGVSQSPSNKVTEKGKDVELRCDPISGHTALYWYRQSLGQGLEFLIYFQGNSAPDKSGLPSDRFSAERTGGSVSTLTIQRTQQEDSAVYLCASSLQGYYSNQPQHFGDGTRLSIL.

V and J are TRBV5-1 and TRBJ2-5; perhaps TRBD2 as D (5 bases). V lost 0 bases and J lost 7, with 10 bases in between. Germline loops: CDR1 SGHRS, CDR2 YFSETQ. CDR3 length equals 13 residues. CDR3 DNA sequence: TGCGCCAGCAGCTTGGATTGGCTAGCGACCCAGTACTTC. Amino acid sequence: CASSLDWLATQYF. Combining the CDR3 with reference TRBV5-1 and TRBJ2-5 gives the whole variable domain KAGVTQTPRYLIKTRGQQVTLSCSPISGHRSVSWYQQTPGQGLQFLFEYFSETQRNKGNFPGRFSGRQFSNSRSEMNVSTLELGDSALYLCASSLDWLATQYFGPGTRLLVL.

The V gene is TRBV15, the J gene TRBJ2-7, with 9 bases lining up with TRBD2. V lost 1 base to trimming and J lost 2 bases; unmatched junction nucleotides: 3. Germline values: CDR1 LNHNV, CDR2 YYDKDF (reference sequence). The CDR3 length is 15 residues. CDR3 in amino acids: CATSRGRGGAYEQYV. CDR3 in DNA: TGTGCCACCAGCAGAGGACGCGGGGGGGCCTACGAGCAGTACGTC.

This clone showed up just a few times. J is TRBJ2-2 and V is TRBV7-9, with D uncertain. This CDR3 has 16 residues. Germline V gives CDR1 SEHNR, CDR2 FQNEAQ (reference sequence). V was cut by 4 bases and J by 7 bases, with 19 bases left in between. CDR3 bases: TGTGCCAGCAGCTCATATGTGACGCTCGTCCTCGGGGAGCTGTTTTTT. Its translation: CASSSYVTLVLGELFF.